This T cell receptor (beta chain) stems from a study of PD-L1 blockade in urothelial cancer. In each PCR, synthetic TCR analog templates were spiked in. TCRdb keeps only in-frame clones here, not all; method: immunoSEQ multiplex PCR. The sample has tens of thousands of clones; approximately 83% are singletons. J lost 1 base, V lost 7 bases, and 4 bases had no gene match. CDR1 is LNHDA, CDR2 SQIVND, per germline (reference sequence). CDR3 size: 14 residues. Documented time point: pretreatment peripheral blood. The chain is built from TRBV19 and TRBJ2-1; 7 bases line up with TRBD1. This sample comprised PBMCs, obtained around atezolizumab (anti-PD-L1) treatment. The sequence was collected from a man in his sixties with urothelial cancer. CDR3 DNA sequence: TGTGCCAGTACTTCGACAGGGTCCTACAATGAGCAGTTCTTC. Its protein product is CASTSTGSYNEQFF.